One sample yielded the 10 T cell receptor beta chains listed below, sequenced in a study of regulatory T cells in long-lasting Graves disease. Arm-PCR of CDR3 regions and iRepertoire HTBI primers were the basis on which TCR beta libraries were built. TCRdb passed the multiplex PCR reads through MiXCR, listing each CDR3 protein once. In the table there are about 500,000 distinct CDR3 sequences, under 20% of which are singletons. Time point described: newly diagnosed GD, antithyroid drugs for less than 3 months. PBMCs provided the RNA from which the TCR library was made. This same sample was also part of a study on T cells in Graves' hyperthyroidism and ophthalmopathy.

The source was peripheral blood mononuclear cells (PBMCs), collected at new diagnosis, from a patient treated with antithyroid drugs. The origin of the receptors is a man aged 40-49 years with Graves disease.

V gene TRBV6-1 combines with J gene TRBJ2-7, with D possibly being TRBD1 or TRBD2 (6 bases each). The length of the CDR3 is 15 residues. V lost 6 bases and J lost 2, with 17 bases in between. Germline CDR1 MNHNS, CDR2 SASEGT. CDR3 bases: TGTGCCAGCAGGTTCGGGGGCTACAAAACCTACGAGCAGTACTTC. This encodes CASRFGGYKTYEQYF.

This chain joins TRBV6-1 and TRBJ2-4, with D possibly TRBD1 on 6 matching bases. V lost 5 bases and J 7 bases, leaving 18 bases between the germline ends. Germline V lookup: CDR1 MNHNS, CDR2 SASEGT. This CDR3 is built from 15 residues. CDR3: CASSQQTGGGNIQYF. CDR3 DNA: TGTGCCAGCAGTCAACAGACAGGCGGTGGTAACATTCAGTACTTC.

This clonotype was seen at least ten times. The gene calls are TRBV27 and TRBJ2-7; TRBD2 aligns across 7 bases. Germline V CDR1 and CDR2: MNHEY, SMNVEV (reference sequence). With V trimmed by 2 bases and J by 0 bases, 1 base remained unmatched. This CDR3 has 14 residues. CDR3: CASSLKRDSYEQYF. The DNA for the CDR3 is TGTGCCAGCAGTTTAAAGCGGGACTCCTACGAGCAGTACTTC.

This clonotype has at least ten counts. The chain recombines TRBV28 with TRBJ1-2, with D unclear. Germline CDR1 is MDHEN and CDR2 is SYDVKM. With 6 bases removed from V and 4 bases from J, the gap between germline ends came to 15 bases. The CDR3 runs to 14 residues. The CDR3 DNA is TGTGCCAGCAGCACCACCGGGGTCGGCTATGGCTACACCTTC. Amino acid sequence: CASSTTGVGYGYTF.

The chain carries TRBV5-4 and TRBJ2-7, with 8 positions matching TRBD1. The CDR3 loop spans 15 amino acids. With V trimmed by 4 bases and J by 0 bases, 6 bases remained unmatched. Germline V gene lookup returns CDR1 SGHNT and CDR2 YYREEE (reference sequence). The CDR3 DNA reads TGTGCCAGCAGCGACGGACAGGGAGGCTCCTACGAGCAGTACTTC. Protein product: CASSDGQGGSYEQYF.

The chain joins TRBV18 to TRBJ1-1; D remains ambiguous. Looked up from germline, CDR1 is KGHSH and CDR2 is LQKENI. The CDR3 totals 13 residues. The V and J ends lost 2 bases and 10 bases respectively, with 14 bases between them. CDR3 sequence reads: CASSPTSEVGAFF. DNA for the CDR3: TGTGCCAGCTCACCAACATCCGAAGTGGGAGCTTTCTTT.

The table lists this clonotype with many counts. The chain carries TRBV28 and TRBJ1-4, with 9 bases identical to TRBD1. Losses at the gene ends were 3 bases for V and 6 bases for J; bases not matched to a gene: 8. The germline gives CDR1 MDHEN, CDR2 SYDVKM. CDR3 length: 16 residues. CDR3 DNA: TGTGCCAGCAGTTTCTCCCGGGACAGGGAAGATGAAAAACTGTTTTTT. Translating it yields CASSFSRDREDEKLFF.

This clonotype has ten or more counts. The chain combines TRBV11-2 with TRBJ2-1; 7 bases are shared with TRBD1. Germline-derived CDR1 and CDR2 are SGHAT and FQNNGV. The V gene end was trimmed by 3 bases and the J gene end by 8 bases; junction bases not matched to a gene: 4. The CDR3 runs to 13 residues. The CDR3 nucleotides read TGTGCCAGCAGCTTTGACAGGGCCTATGAGCAGTTCTTC. Residues: CASSFDRAYEQFF.

The chain combines TRBV12-3 or TRBV12-4 with TRBJ2-7, with D possibly matching TRBD1 (5 bases). V lost 6 bases to trimming and J lost 3 bases, with 18 bases between them. The CDR3 is 15 amino acids. The CDR3 DNA reads as TGTGCCAGCAGCCAAGAATCGGCAGGGCGCTACGAGCAGTACTTC. Its translation is CASSQESAGRYEQYF.

This clonotype has a count of ten or more. The rearrangement joins TRBV5-1 to TRBJ2-1; D may be TRBD1 (5 bases). In germline, CDR1 is SGHRS, CDR2 YFSETQ. The length of the CDR3 is 15 residues. V lost 0 bases to trimming and J lost 4 bases, with 11 bases between them. The CDR3 region has the DNA TGCGCCAGCAGCTTGGAGGGGCCCAATTACAATGAGCAGTTCTTC. Its translation: CASSLEGPNYNEQFF. The complete variable domain, with remaining parts taken from reference TRBV5-1 and TRBJ2-1, reads KAGVTQTPRYLIKTRGQQVTLSCSPISGHRSVSWYQQTPGQGLQFLFEYFSETQRNKGNFPGRFSGRQFSNSRSEMNVSTLELGDSALYLCASSLEGPNYNEQFFGPGTRLTVL.